The sequence of this TCR beta chain was determined in a study of blood T cell repertoires in COVID-19. The CDR3 has 13 residues. Germline CDR1 is SGHTA and CDR2 is FQGNSA. The V gene lost 8 bases and the J gene lost 7 bases, with 12 bases spanning the gap. Authors' data handling: Amplification from reference gene primers served as the basis for estimated nucleated cell counts. TCRdb's table, derived via immunoSEQ multiplex PCR, lists solely in-frame clones and lacks some. That table supplies the V and J calls and clone size; D and trimming were determined from the DNA. The sample lists roughly 30,000 clones; around 84% were seen once.

The clonotype comes from a human donor with acute or convalescent COVID-19. The donor label of this sample is uncertain. The chain links TRBV7-2 to TRBJ1-6, with D unresolved. Sequenced: peripheral blood. This chain's CDR3 is CASAPSVNSPLHF. The DNA for the CDR3 is TGTGCCAGCGCTCCTTCAGTGAATTCACCCCTCCACTTT. The full variable domain, rest sourced from reference TRBV7-2 and TRBJ1-6, is GAGVSQSPSNKVTEKGKDVELRCDPISGHTALYWYRQSLGQGLEFLIYFQGNSAPDKSGLPSDRFSAERTGGSVSTLTIQRTQQEDSAVYLCASAPSVNSPLHFGNGTRLTVT.